The 23 T cell receptor beta chains presented below share a single source sample, sequenced in a study of cytomegalovirus exposure and HLA in healthy donors. The primer mix had 60 Vbeta and 13 Jbeta primers. Generated by immunoSEQ multiplex PCR, the TCRdb table keeps only in-frame clones and is missing some. The sample consists of 210,000 or so clones, over 70% of them appearing once. Material for sequencing was PBMCs. These receptors all stem from a woman aged 55 to 70 in good health and CMV-seropositive.

This chain joins TRBV4-3 and TRBJ1-6; D is possibly TRBD1 (5 bases). The germline CDR1 and CDR2 sequences are LGHNA and YSLEER. V was trimmed by 1 base and J by 9 bases, leaving 13 bases between them. The CDR3 has 15 residues. CDR3 residues: CASSQVAGSGSPLHF. In DNA form, the CDR3 reads TGCGCCAGCAGCCAAGTAGCAGGGTCCGGTTCACCCCTCCACTTT.

This clone showed up just a few times. The V call is TRBV5-1, the J call TRBJ2-7; 11 nucleotides agree with TRBD1. Trimming took 7 bases from V and 3 from J; bases not matched to a gene: 6. In germline, CDR1 is SGHRS, CDR2 YFSETQ. CDR3 length: 14 residues. CDR3 amino acids: CASSGQGAFYEQYF. DNA of the CDR3: TGCGCCAGCTCCGGACAGGGGGCTTTCTACGAGCAGTACTTC.

A single count supports this clone. The V gene is TRBV15, the J gene TRBJ2-7; 8 bases are shared with TRBD1. With V trimmed by 3 bases and J by 5 bases, 6 bases remained unmatched. Germline lookup yields CDR1 LNHNV and CDR2 YYDKDF (reference sequence). CDR3 length equals 14 residues. CDR3 DNA: TGTGCCACCAGCAGGACAGGGGCCATGAACGAGCAGTACTTC. Translated: CATSRTGAMNEQYF.

V and J are TRBV6-1 and TRBJ1-5; perhaps TRBD1 as D (6 bases). The V gene lost 6 bases and the J gene lost 7 bases, with 16 bases spanning the gap. Germline CDR1 is MNHNS and CDR2 is SASEGT. The CDR3 consists of 14 residues. In DNA, the CDR3 is TGTGCCAGCAGCTCCCCGGGACACCCCCAGCCCCAGCATTTT. Its protein is CASSSPGHPQPQHF.

The CDR3 is CASSFTGSGYTF. The CDR3 region has the DNA TGCGCCAGCAGCTTTACAGGGTCTGGCTACACCTTC. The chain uses TRBV5-1 and TRBJ1-2; D is perhaps TRBD1 (6 bases). The V gene's germline CDR1 is SGHRS and CDR2 YFSETQ. V was trimmed by 2 bases and J by 7 bases, leaving 9 bases between them. The CDR3 has 12 residues.

The chain is built from TRBV18 and TRBJ1-2; no firm D call. The CDR3 totals 15 residues. Germline V gene data show CDR1 as KGHSH and CDR2 as LQKENI. V was cut by 0 bases and J by 2 bases, with 10 bases left in between. This CDR3 reads CASSPPGRGNYGYTF. DNA for the CDR3: TGTGCCAGCTCACCACCCGGCAGAGGGAACTATGGCTACACCTTC.

This chain uses TRBV6-6 with TRBJ2-7; D gene unclear. The CDR3 consists of 13 residues. Germline assignment: CDR1 MNHNY and CDR2 SVGAGI (reference sequence). Trimming stripped 4 bases from V and 3 bases from J, with 10 bases between. CDR3 nucleotide sequence: TGTGCCAGCAGTTTCCAGACTCTCTACGAGCAGTACTTC. This codes for CASSFQTLYEQYF.

This clone was seen a handful of times. The genes are TRBV4-2 and TRBJ1-1; D gene uncertain. The V end was cut by 0 bases, the J end by 2 bases, with 10 bases between. The CDR3 consists of 15 residues. Germline lookup yields CDR1 LGHNA and CDR2 YNFKEQ. The CDR3 nucleotides read TGTGCCAGCAGCCAAGATCCGGGTGGAAACACTGAAGCTTTCTTT. The encoded protein is CASSQDPGGNTEAFF.

The chain uses TRBV7-7 and TRBJ2-2; 8 nucleotides line up with TRBD1. CDR3 length equals 15 residues. Per the germline V gene, CDR1 is SSHAT and CDR2 is FNYEAQ (reference sequence). Trimming took 1 base from V and 8 from J; bases not matched to a gene: 6. Here the CDR3 reads CASSLGQGARGELFF. CDR3 DNA: TGTGCCAGCAGCTTAGGCCAGGGGGCGCGTGGGGAGCTGTTTTTT.

The count of this clone is one. This rearrangement joins TRBV7-2 to TRBJ1-1, with D tentatively TRBD1 (6 bases). The CDR3 consists of 17 residues. Germline V gene data show CDR1 as SGHTA and CDR2 as FQGNSA. The V gene lost 5 bases and the J gene lost 1 base, with 20 bases spanning the gap. CDR3 DNA: TGTGCCAGCAGCCCTCGACCACCGGGACACCCGAACACTGAAGCTTTCTTT. Translated, it gives CASSPRPPGHPNTEAFF.

This sequence joins TRBV18 and TRBJ2-7; D is perhaps TRBD1 (6 bases). This CDR3 has 13 residues. The V and J ends lost 6 bases and 5 bases respectively, with 14 bases between them. Germline lookup yields CDR1 KGHSH and CDR2 LQKENI. The CDR3 sequence: CASSPPQGNEQYF. The CDR3 coding sequence is TGTGCCAGCTCCCCCCCACAGGGAAACGAGCAGTACTTC.

The gene calls are TRBV5-4 and TRBJ2-5; 10 nucleotides line up with TRBD2. Germline-derived CDR1 and CDR2 are SGHNT and YYREEE (reference sequence). After removal of 4 bases from V and 5 bases from J, the junction contained 5 bases not matched to a gene. The CDR3 loop spans 14 amino acids. The CDR3 reads CASSTGTSAETQYF. The DNA for the CDR3 is TGTGCCAGCAGCACCGGGACTAGCGCTGAGACCCAGTACTTC.

This sequence joins TRBV6-1 and TRBJ2-3; 13 bases line up with TRBD2. CDR1 and CDR2 from the germline V gene are MNHNS and SASEGT. The CDR3 is made up of 18 amino acids. The junction had 7 bases not matched to a gene; V was cut back by 4 bases and J by 0 bases. The CDR3 reads CASSGLGTSGASTDTQYF. Here the CDR3 DNA reads TGTGCCAGCAGTGGCCTGGGGACTAGCGGGGCTAGCACAGATACGCAGTATTTT.

The rearrangement joins TRBV10-1 to TRBJ1-5; no clear D. The V gene lost 4 bases and the J gene lost 4 bases, with 5 bases spanning the gap. CDR3 length: 12 amino acids. Germline V gives CDR1 WNHNN, CDR2 SYGVQD (reference sequence). Here the CDR3 DNA reads TGCGCCAGCAGTGCAGGTAATCAGCCCCAGCATTTT. It translates to CASSAGNQPQHF.

The gene calls are TRBV5-1 and TRBJ2-7; tentatively, D is TRBD2 (5 bases). V was cut by 4 bases and J by 7 bases, with 21 bases left in between. In germline, CDR1 is SGHRS, CDR2 YFSETQ. CDR3 size: 15 residues. CDR3 DNA: TGCGCCAGCAGCCCCGACATCGGGGAGTTTAGGGAGCAGTACTTC. The encoded protein is CASSPDIGEFREQYF. The variable domain in full, with the rest retrieved from reference TRBV5-1 and TRBJ2-7, is KAGVTQTPRYLIKTRGQQVTLSCSPISGHRSVSWYQQTPGQGLQFLFEYFSETQRNKGNFPGRFSGRQFSNSRSEMNVSTLELGDSALYLCASSPDIGEFREQYFGPGTRLTVT.

V gene TRBV30 combines with J gene TRBJ1-5; the D gene is possibly TRBD1 (5 bases). Germline CDR1 is GTSNPN and CDR2 is SVGIG (reference sequence). The CDR3 has 13 residues. V was trimmed by 3 bases and J by 9 bases, leaving 15 bases between them. CDR3 DNA: TGTGCCTGGAGGGGGAAGGCTCAGGGGCCCCAGCATTTT. Amino acid sequence: CAWRGKAQGPQHF.

This clone was observed a single time. The chain joins TRBV21-1 to TRBJ2-5; TRBD1 reflects the table's D call only, with no check against the DNA. TRBV21-1 constitutes a pseudogene. The CDR3 covers 15 residues. CDR3 loop: CASSKGWWAQETQYF. DNA for the CDR3: TGTGCCAGCAGCAAAGGGTGGTGGGCCCAAGAGACCCAGTACTTC.

The rearrangement links TRBV6-4 to TRBJ2-2; D gene ambiguous. The V end lost 3 bases, the J end lost 3 bases, and 8 bases lay between the germline ends. The CDR3 runs to 14 residues. The V gene's germline CDR1 is MRHNA and CDR2 SNTAGT. CDR3 amino acids: CASSESLDTGELFF. The DNA of the CDR3 is TGTGCCAGCAGTGAGAGCCTCGACACCGGGGAGCTGTTTTTT.

The CDR3, as DNA: TGTGCCTGGAGTGTACTAGCGTTGAACACCGGGGAGCTGTTTTTT. As protein: CAWSVLALNTGELFF. This chain connects TRBV30 to TRBJ2-2; 7 bases align to TRBD2. Per germline, CDR1 GTSNPN and CDR2 SVGIG (reference sequence). The junction had 2 bases not matched to a gene; V was cut back by 0 bases and J by 1 base. The CDR3 extends over 15 amino acids.

The chain is built from TRBV7-9 and TRBJ1-6; D perhaps matches TRBD1 (5 bases). Germline lookup yields CDR1 SEHNR and CDR2 FQNEAQ (reference sequence). This CDR3 is 14 amino acids long. The ends were cut back, 3 bases at V and 5 bases at J, with 8 bases in the middle. The CDR3 loop is CASSFQTDNSPLHF. The CDR3 DNA is TGTGCCAGCAGCTTTCAGACAGATAATTCACCCCTCCACTTT.

A note on this clone: One end of the junction does not line up with germline, which may come from a read error. This rearrangement joins TRBV30 to TRBJ1-2; D gene uncertain. Germline CDR1 GTSNPN, CDR2 SVGIG (reference sequence). The CDR3 sequence is 11 residues long. This CDR3 is CAWSVLNGRSF. The CDR3, as DNA: TGTGCCTGGAGTGTACTAAACGGCCGTTCCTTC.

The J gene is TRBJ2-6, the V gene TRBV19; TRBD2 agrees at 7 bases. Looked up from germline, CDR1 is LNHDA and CDR2 is SQIVND (reference sequence). With 8 bases clipped from V and 0 bases from J, the junction kept 1 base outside the gene matches. This CDR3 comprises 14 residues. DNA of the CDR3: TGTGCCAGTGGGAGGGGCTCTGGGGCCAACGTCCTGACTTTC. Protein sequence: CASGRGSGANVLTF.

The chain has TRBV6-4 and TRBJ1-2, with a tentative D call TRBD1 (6 bases). The CDR3 runs to 16 residues. The germline gives CDR1 MRHNA, CDR2 SNTAGT. Trimming removed 6 bases at V and 4 bases at J, with 21 bases between. CDR3 coding DNA: TGTGCCAGCAGAGACATGGGAGGGGGTCGCGGCTATGGCTACACCTTC. This codes for CASRDMGGGRGYGYTF.